The 26 T cell receptor beta chains given below trace back to one sample, sequenced in a study of OX40 agonist ivuxolimab in advanced cancers. TCRdb keeps only in-frame clones here, not all; method: immunoSEQ multiplex PCR. The sample has tens of thousands of clones, about 88% seen once; the top ten hold about 0.31%. The sample in question was CD4+ or CD8+ T cells sorted from blood, obtained in a trial of the OX40 agonist ivuxolimab. Receptors were obtained from an adult with an advanced solid tumor such as melanoma, head and neck, liver or kidney cancer.

This rearrangement joins TRBV9 to TRBJ2-1; 13 nucleotides line up with TRBD2. V gave up 4 bases and J gave up 4 bases; unmatched junction bases: 14. The germline V gene has CDR1 SGDLS and CDR2 YYNGEE. The CDR3 contains 19 residues. CDR3 nucleotide sequence: TGTGCCAGCAGCAAACGCTTCGGGACTAGCGGGGCTCCTTACAATGAGCAGTTCTTC. Translation gives CASSKRFGTSGAPYNEQFF. The full variable domain, in which reference TRBV9 and TRBJ2-1 provide the parts outside the CDR3, is DSGVTQTPKHLITATGQRVTLRCSPRSGDLSVYWYQQSLDQGLQFLIQYYNGEERAKGNILERFSAQQFPDLHSELNLSSLELGDSALYFCASSKRFGTSGAPYNEQFFGPGTRLTVL.

The chain recombines TRBV7-8 with TRBJ2-3; a possible D gene is TRBD1 (6 bases). Trimming stripped 5 bases from V and 5 bases from J, with 23 bases between. The CDR3 has 17 residues. Germline-derived CDR1 and CDR2 are SGHVS and FQNEAQ. In DNA form, the CDR3 reads TGTGCCAGCAGCCCTAGAGGTTTGGGGGCCCGAGGAGATACGCAGTATTTT. The encoded protein is CASSPRGLGARGDTQYF.

The chain joins TRBV6-1 to TRBJ1-3; 7 nucleotides match TRBD1. Germline V gene lookup returns CDR1 MNHNS and CDR2 SASEGT. V lost 0 bases to trimming and J lost 4 bases; unmatched junction nucleotides: 6. The CDR3 totals 16 residues. The CDR3 nucleotides read TGTGCCAGCAGTGAAGCCGAGACAGGGTGGGGAAACACCATATATTTT. As protein: CASSEAETGWGNTIYF.

The chain links TRBV11-2 to TRBJ2-2, with a possible D match to TRBD2 (6 bases). Trimming shortened V by 0 bases and J by 6 bases, and 17 bases separated the two germline ends. Germline V gene data show CDR1 as SGHAT and CDR2 as FQNNGV. CDR3 length: 17 amino acids. CDR3 amino acids: CASSLEAAGGRAGELFF. CDR3 coding DNA: TGTGCCAGCAGCTTAGAGGCCGCCGGGGGTAGGGCCGGGGAGCTGTTTTTT.

The CDR3 here is CASSPGQGEFYEQYF. As DNA, the CDR3 is TGTGCCAGCTCACCGGGACAGGGGGAGTTCTACGAGCAGTACTTC. V usage is TRBV18 and J usage is TRBJ2-7, with 11 bases matching TRBD1. Germline CDR1 and CDR2: KGHSH and LQKENI. CDR3 length: 15 amino acids. The ends lost 3 bases at V and 3 bases at J; junction bases unmatched: 4.

V is TRBV5-1 and J is TRBJ1-5; D not resolved. CDR3 length equals 13 residues. Germline values: CDR1 SGHRS, CDR2 YFSETQ. V lost 0 bases and J lost 6, with 7 bases in between. In DNA, the CDR3 is TGCGCCAGCAGCTTGGGGGTAGGTCAGCCCCAGCATTTT. Translating gives CASSLGVGQPQHF.

The chain carries TRBV7-2 and TRBJ1-4; tentative D call: TRBD1 (6 bases). This CDR3 spans 14 amino acids. Germline-derived CDR1 and CDR2 are SGHTA and FQGNSA. V was trimmed by 5 bases and J by 8 bases, leaving 15 bases between them. CDR3 nucleotide sequence: TGTGCCAGCAGCGAACAGGGCCAGAGGGAAAAACTGTTTTTT. It yields the protein CASSEQGQREKLFF.

The CDR3 region has the DNA TGTGCCAGCAGATCTTCGAGGACCCAGTACTTC. It encodes CASRSSRTQYF. The rearrangement joins TRBV11-1 to TRBJ2-5; no clear D. The CDR3 covers 11 residues. V was clipped by 6 bases and J by 7 bases, with 9 bases between them. Germline lookup yields CDR1 SGHAT and CDR2 FQDESV (reference sequence).

This chain connects TRBV12-5 to TRBJ2-7; 7 nucleotides align to TRBD2. Germline V gives CDR1 LGHNT, CDR2 FRNRAP. There are 14 residues in the CDR3. The V segment lost 6 bases and the J segment 4 bases; nucleotides outside the gene matches: 9. CDR3 in DNA: TGTGCTAGTGGCGTTGGGGGGGTCGCGTACGAGCAGTACTTC. The encoded protein is CASGVGGVAYEQYF.

This clone was seen a single time. V is TRBV15 and J is TRBJ2-2; weak D call: TRBD1 (5 bases). CDR1 is LNHNV and CDR2 is YYDKDF in the germline V gene (reference sequence). V gave up 3 bases and J gave up 0 bases, with 11 bases separating them. CDR3 size: 16 residues. The CDR3 coding sequence is TGTGCCACCAGCAGGCTCGGACAAACGAACACCGGGGAGCTGTTTTTT. Amino acids: CATSRLGQTNTGELFF.

The gene calls are TRBV7-2 and TRBJ1-2; the match to TRBD1 covers 7 bases. The V segment lost 5 bases and the J segment 4 bases; nucleotides outside the gene matches: 10. The CDR3 extends over 15 amino acids. CDR1 is SGHTA, CDR2 FQGNSA, per germline. The CDR3 loop reads CASSPGQAFTYGYTF. The CDR3 DNA follows: TGTGCCAGCAGCCCCGGACAGGCCTTCACCTATGGCTACACCTTC.

The rearrangement links TRBV5-1 to TRBJ2-5, with D possibly being TRBD2 (5 bases). Per the germline V gene, CDR1 is SGHRS and CDR2 is YFSETQ. The CDR3 contains 14 residues. Trimming shortened V by 1 base and J by 5 bases, and 12 bases separated the two germline ends. CDR3 bases: TGCGCCAGCAGCTTGAGCCCCGGGGTGGAGACCCAGTACTTC. Its translation: CASSLSPGVETQYF. The whole variable domain, filled in from reference TRBV5-1 and TRBJ2-5, reads KAGVTQTPRYLIKTRGQQVTLSCSPISGHRSVSWYQQTPGQGLQFLFEYFSETQRNKGNFPGRFSGRQFSNSRSEMNVSTLELGDSALYLCASSLSPGVETQYFGPGTRLLVL.

The genes are TRBV9 and TRBJ1-4, with D unresolved. The germline gives CDR1 SGDLS, CDR2 YYNGEE. Deletions cut 7 bases from V and 7 bases from J, with 23 bases between. This CDR3 has 16 amino acids. The chain's CDR3 is CASGATPDQRGEKLFF. DNA for the CDR3: TGTGCCAGCGGCGCTACCCCGGACCAACGAGGTGAAAAACTGTTTTTT.

J is TRBJ2-7 and V is TRBV5-4; a possible D gene is TRBD2 (6 bases). The germline CDR1 and CDR2 sequences are SGHNT and YYREEE (reference sequence). This CDR3 has 16 amino acids. Trimming took off 0 bases at V and 7 bases at J, with 20 bases between the two ends. The CDR3 region has the DNA TGTGCCAGCAGCTTGGACCCGGGAGCGGACTTTGGTGAGCAGTACTTC. As protein: CASSLDPGADFGEQYF.

This clone has more than one count but fewer than ten. The genes are TRBV4-1 and TRBJ2-3; 10 nucleotides align to TRBD2. Germline V gene data show CDR1 as MGHRA and CDR2 as YSYEKL. V was pared by 0 bases and J by 2 bases, with 14 bases of the junction left unmatched. The CDR3 totals 20 residues. CDR3 protein: CASSQDRVGASGGITDTQYF. The CDR3 nucleotides read TGCGCCAGCAGCCAAGATCGTGTTGGTGCTAGCGGGGGCATCACAGATACGCAGTATTTT.

This sequence joins TRBV25-1 and TRBJ1-6, with TRBD1 matching over 7 bases. CDR3 length: 13 amino acids. The V gene's germline CDR1 is MGHDK and CDR2 SYGVNS. Losses at the gene ends were 8 bases for V and 10 bases for J; bases not matched to a gene: 8. CDR3 loop: CASVRGTASPLHF. The CDR3 coding sequence is TGTGCCAGCGTCCGGGGGACAGCCTCACCCCTCCACTTT.

The rearrangement links TRBV5-1 to TRBJ2-5, with 10 bases lining up with TRBD1. The CDR3 spans 16 residues. Germline CDR1 is SGHRS and CDR2 is YFSETQ. V lost 5 bases, J lost 4 bases, and 11 bases stayed unmatched. Here the CDR3 DNA reads TGCGCCAGCAGACCGAGGACAGGGGGGATTGTAGAGACCCAGTACTTC. It yields the protein CASRPRTGGIVETQYF.

The DNA of the CDR3 is TGTGCCAGCAGCCCTTGGACAGCCTCCTACGAGCAGTACTTC. Amino acids: CASSPWTASYEQYF. V gene TRBV7-3 combines with J gene TRBJ2-7; maybe TRBD1 (6 bases). The CDR3 has 14 residues. Trimming shortened V by 5 bases and J by 0 bases, and 11 bases separated the two germline ends. CDR1 SGHTA and CDR2 FQGTGA come from the germline V gene.

V is TRBV5-5 and J is TRBJ1-6, with D tentatively TRBD1 (6 bases). This CDR3 has 12 residues. V was cut by 3 bases and J by 18 bases, with 16 bases left in between. Germline CDR1 and CDR2: SGHKS and YYEKEE (reference sequence). CDR3 in amino acids: CASSSGTPATHF. In nucleotides, the CDR3 is TGTGCCAGCAGCTCCGGGACACCCGCTACCCACTTT.

The chain recombines TRBV5-1 with TRBJ2-2; D remains unclear. This CDR3 comprises 12 residues. V lost 3 bases, J lost 3 bases, and 3 bases lay in between. Germline V gene sequence: CDR1 SGHRS, CDR2 YFSETQ. The CDR3 DNA reads TGCGCCAGCAGCTATGACACCGGGGAGCTGTTTTTT. It is translated as CASSYDTGELFF.

The chain couples TRBV7-9 to TRBJ1-2; D not resolved. V lost 1 base and J 2 bases, leaving 14 bases between the germline ends. Germline-derived CDR1 and CDR2 are SEHNR and FQNEAQ (reference sequence). The CDR3 covers 16 residues. The CDR3 is CASSLGFGVQNYGYTF. The CDR3 coding sequence is TGTGCCAGCAGCTTAGGATTTGGAGTGCAGAACTATGGCTACACCTTC.

A single count supports this clone. The chain links TRBV7-9 to TRBJ2-3, with TRBD1 matching 8 bases. Trimming took 5 bases from V and 7 from J; bases not matched to a gene: 5. In germline, CDR1 is SEHNR, CDR2 FQNEAQ (reference sequence). CDR3 length: 13 amino acids. The chain's CDR3 is CASSTWTGYTQYF. In DNA, the CDR3 is TGTGCCAGCAGCACCTGGACAGGGTATACGCAGTATTTT.

This clone has more than one count but fewer than ten. The chain recombines TRBV2 with TRBJ1-4; D is possibly TRBD1 (5 bases). With 7 bases removed from V and 3 bases from J, the gap between germline ends came to 12 bases. Germline V lookup: CDR1 SNHLY, CDR2 FYNNEI. CDR3 length: 14 amino acids. The CDR3 region is CASIRDASNEKLFF. DNA of the CDR3: TGTGCCAGCATAAGGGACGCTTCTAATGAAAAACTGTTTTTT.

The CDR3 sequence: CASSFSDAGDNEQFF. The CDR3 nucleotides read TGCGCCAGCAGCTTTAGCGACGCTGGCGACAATGAGCAGTTCTTC. V is TRBV5-1 and J is TRBJ2-1; D is perhaps TRBD2 (5 bases). Germline V gene data show CDR1 as SGHRS and CDR2 as YFSETQ. The CDR3 loop spans 15 amino acids. Deletions cut 2 bases from V and 5 bases from J, with 14 bases between.

V usage is TRBV6-1 and J usage is TRBJ1-5, with TRBD1 matching 7 bases. With 10 bases clipped from V and 3 bases from J, the junction kept 9 bases outside the gene matches. This CDR3 spans 14 amino acids. Germline lookup yields CDR1 MNHNS and CDR2 SASEGT. The CDR3 coding sequence is TGTGCCACCGACGCGACAGGGAACAATCAGCCCCAGCATTTT. It encodes CATDATGNNQPQHF.

Remarks on this clone: A read error may produce the germline difference seen at one junction end. The CDR3 nucleotides are TGTGCCAGCTCACCATCGGGACAGACTTACGAACAGTACTTC. This gives the protein CASSPSGQTYEQYF. This chain connects TRBV18 to TRBJ2-7, with 7 bases identical to TRBD1. This CDR3 is 14 amino acids long. Per the germline V gene, CDR1 is KGHSH and CDR2 is LQKENI.